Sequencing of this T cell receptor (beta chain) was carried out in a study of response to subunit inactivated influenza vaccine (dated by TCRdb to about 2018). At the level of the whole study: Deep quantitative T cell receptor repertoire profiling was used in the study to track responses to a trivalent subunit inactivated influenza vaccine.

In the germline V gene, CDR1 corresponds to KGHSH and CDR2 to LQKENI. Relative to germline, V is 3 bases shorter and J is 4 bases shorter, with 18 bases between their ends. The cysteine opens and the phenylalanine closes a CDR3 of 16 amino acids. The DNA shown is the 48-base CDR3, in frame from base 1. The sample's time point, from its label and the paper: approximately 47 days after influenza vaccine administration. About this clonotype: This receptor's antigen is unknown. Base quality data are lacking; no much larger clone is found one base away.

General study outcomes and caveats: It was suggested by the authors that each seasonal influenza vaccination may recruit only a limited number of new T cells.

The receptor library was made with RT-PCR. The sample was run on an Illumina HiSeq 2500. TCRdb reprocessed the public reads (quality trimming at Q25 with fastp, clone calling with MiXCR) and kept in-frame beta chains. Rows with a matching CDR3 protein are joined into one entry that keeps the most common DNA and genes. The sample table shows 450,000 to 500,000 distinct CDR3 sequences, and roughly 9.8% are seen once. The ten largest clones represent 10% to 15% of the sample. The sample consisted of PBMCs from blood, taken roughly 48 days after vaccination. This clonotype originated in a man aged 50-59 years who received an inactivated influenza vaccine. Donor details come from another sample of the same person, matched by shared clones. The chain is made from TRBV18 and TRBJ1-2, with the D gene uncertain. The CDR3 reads CASSPGGGPKLYGYTF. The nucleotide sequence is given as TGTGCCAGCTCACCGGGCGGCGGGCCAAAACTCTATGGCTACACCTTC.